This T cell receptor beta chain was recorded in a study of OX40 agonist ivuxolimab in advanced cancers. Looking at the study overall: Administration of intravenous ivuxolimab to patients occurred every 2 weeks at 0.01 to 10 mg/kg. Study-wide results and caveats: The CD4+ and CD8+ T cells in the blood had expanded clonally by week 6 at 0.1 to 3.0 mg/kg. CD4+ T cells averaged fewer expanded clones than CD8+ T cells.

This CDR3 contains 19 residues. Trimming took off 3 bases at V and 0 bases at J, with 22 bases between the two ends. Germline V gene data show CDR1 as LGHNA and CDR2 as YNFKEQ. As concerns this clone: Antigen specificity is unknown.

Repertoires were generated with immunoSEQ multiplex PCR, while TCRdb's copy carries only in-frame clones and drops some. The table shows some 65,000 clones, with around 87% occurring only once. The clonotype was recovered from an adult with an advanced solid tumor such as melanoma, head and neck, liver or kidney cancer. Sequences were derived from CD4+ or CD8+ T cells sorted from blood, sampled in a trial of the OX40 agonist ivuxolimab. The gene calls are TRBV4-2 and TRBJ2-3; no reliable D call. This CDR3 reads CASSQPLSGPNPSTDTQYF. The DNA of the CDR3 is TGTGCCAGCAGCCAGCCCCTCTCCGGGCCCAACCCAAGCACAGATACGCAGTATTTT.